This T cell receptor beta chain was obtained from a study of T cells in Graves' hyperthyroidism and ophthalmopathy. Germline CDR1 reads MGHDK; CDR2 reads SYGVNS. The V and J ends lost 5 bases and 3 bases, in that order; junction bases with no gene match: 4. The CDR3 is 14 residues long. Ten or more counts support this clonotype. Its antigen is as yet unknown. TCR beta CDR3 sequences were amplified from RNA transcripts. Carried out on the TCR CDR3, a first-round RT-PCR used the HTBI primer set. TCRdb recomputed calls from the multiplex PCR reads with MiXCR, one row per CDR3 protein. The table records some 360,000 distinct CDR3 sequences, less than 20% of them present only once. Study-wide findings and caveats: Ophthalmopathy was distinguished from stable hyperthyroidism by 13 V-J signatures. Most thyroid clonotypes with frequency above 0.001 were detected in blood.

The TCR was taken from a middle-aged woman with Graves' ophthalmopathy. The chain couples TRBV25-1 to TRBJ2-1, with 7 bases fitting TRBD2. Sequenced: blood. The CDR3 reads CASSPGGNYNEQFF. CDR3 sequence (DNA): TGTGCCAGCAGTCCGGGGGGTAACTACAATGAGCAGTTCTTC.